This T cell receptor (beta chain) was profiled in a study of regulatory T cells in long-lasting Graves disease. Combining iRepertoire HTBI primers with Arm-PCR of CDR3 regions, the authors built TCR beta libraries. A single record per CDR3 protein comes from TCRdb applying MiXCR to the multiplex PCR reads. Among hundreds of thousands of distinct CDR3 sequences listed, roughly 15% were seen once. This clonotype was counted at least ten times. Its antigen is not identified. Points from the study as a whole: Whereas new patients shared 966 public clonotypes, persistent patients shared more, at about 2,700.

Time point indicated: newly diagnosed GD, antithyroid drugs for less than 3 months. Extracted RNA from PBMCs served as the source of the TCR library. EDTA tubes received around 9 milliliters of drawn peripheral blood. The CDR3 runs to 15 residues. Germline V gene sequence: CDR1 MNHNS, CDR2 SASEGT. V lost 2 bases to trimming and J lost 2 bases, with 12 bases between them. This sample also appeared in a second study, on T cells in Graves' hyperthyroidism and ophthalmopathy.

This receptor was taken from a woman aged 30 to 39 with Graves disease. The chain recombines TRBV6-1 with TRBJ1-1; D gene unclear. The input for sequencing was peripheral blood mononuclear cells (PBMCs), taken at new diagnosis, from a patient treated with antithyroid drugs. CDR3 DNA: TGTGCCAGCAGTGAATTCGACACCCTAAACACTGAAGCTTTCTTT. It encodes CASSEFDTLNTEAFF.